The 28 T cell receptor beta chains below were found in one sample sequenced in a study of T cells in Graves' hyperthyroidism and ophthalmopathy. TCR beta CDR3 regions were amplified from RNA. First-round RT-PCR with HTBI primers amplified the TCR CDR3 region. One entry per CDR3 protein, called by TCRdb with MiXCR from the multiplex PCR reads. The repertoire includes approximately 430,000 distinct CDR3 sequences, about 14% of them detected once, and roughly 13% sits in the top ten. Sequences were obtained from blood. The receptors here all came from a man aged 18 to 29 with Graves' ophthalmopathy.

The V and J genes are TRBV10-3 and TRBJ1-5, with D unresolved. Germline CDR1 ENHRY, CDR2 SYGVKD. The CDR3 is made up of 14 amino acids. The ends were cut back, 4 bases at V and 3 bases at J, with 10 bases in the middle. The chain's CDR3 is CAISARSFNQPQHF. As DNA, the CDR3 is TGTGCCATCAGTGCAAGAAGTTTCAATCAGCCCCAGCATTTT.

This clonotype showed up just a few times. The chain is built from TRBV9 and TRBJ2-2, with D maybe TRBD1 (5 bases). V was pared by 3 bases and J by 7 bases, with 16 bases between. CDR1 and CDR2 from the germline V gene are SGDLS and YYNGEE. The CDR3 is made up of 15 amino acids. CDR3 sequence: CASSASAGPNGELFF. The CDR3 region has the DNA TGTGCCAGCAGCGCCTCCGCAGGGCCTAACGGGGAGCTGTTTTTT.

This chain links TRBV5-6 with TRBJ1-6; 8 positions agree with TRBD1. Germline assignment: CDR1 SGHDT and CDR2 YYEEEE. J gave up 5 bases and V 5 bases, and 6 bases lay outside the gene matches. This CDR3 is built from 15 residues. CDR3 sequence (DNA): TGTGCCAGCAGTCAACCGGGACAGGATAATTCACCCCTCCACTTT. As protein: CASSQPGQDNSPLHF.

This clonotype appeared many times. The V and J genes are TRBV12-3 or TRBV12-4 and TRBJ1-2; D might be TRBD1 (5 bases). Trimming shortened V by 8 bases and J by 3 bases, and 16 bases separated the two germline ends. This CDR3 is 14 amino acids long. The CDR3 nucleotides are TGTGCCAGCGCCTTGGGGCTTCAGTACTATGGCTACACCTTC. Translating gives CASALGLQYYGYTF.

This clonotype was recorded a few times. This CDR3 reads CASSLGTGVPRELFF. CDR3 sequence (DNA): TGTGCCAGCAGTTTAGGCACCGGGGTACCACGGGAGCTGTTTTTT. This chain links TRBV27 with TRBJ2-2, with D maybe TRBD2 (5 bases). V lost 2 bases to trimming and J lost 9 bases, with 16 bases between them. Germline CDR1 is MNHEY and CDR2 is SMNVEV (reference sequence). This CDR3 has 15 residues.

Regarding this clonotype: This may come from a read error, since a much larger clone is one base off. The chain uses TRBV2 and TRBJ1-6, with D hard to call. This CDR3 contains 17 residues. The V gene lost 1 base and the J gene lost 3 bases, with 13 bases spanning the gap. The germline V gene encodes CDR1 SNHLY and CDR2 FYNNEI. The CDR3 DNA sequence: TGTGCCAGCAGTGAAGGATCCACGGGGAACTATAATTCACCCCTCCACTTT. It encodes CASSEGSTGNYNSPLHF.

Turning to this clonotype: At one boundary the junction diverges from the germline segment, which might be a read error. This sequence joins TRBV24-1 and TRBJ2-3; TRBD2 matches at 8 bases. The CDR3 is 13 amino acids. Germline V gives CDR1 KGHDR, CDR2 SFDVKD. The CDR3 sequence is CATSLAGTDTQYF. The CDR3 nucleotides read TGTGCCACCAGTCTAGCGGGCACCGATACGCAGTATTTT.

This clonotype was detected many times. V usage is TRBV6-1 and J usage is TRBJ2-1; 10 bases fit TRBD2. V shed 5 bases, J shed 4 bases, and the junction held 14 bases outside the gene matches. CDR1 is MNHNS and CDR2 is SASEGT in the germline V gene. CDR3 length equals 18 residues. The CDR3 sequence is CASSHGYSGGPRYNEQFF. The CDR3 DNA reads TGTGCCAGCAGTCACGGATATAGCGGGGGGCCTAGATACAATGAGCAGTTCTTC.

This clonotype was observed at least ten times. V usage is TRBV7-8 and J usage is TRBJ1-2; D is possibly TRBD1 (5 bases). The ends were cut back, 1 base at V and 6 bases at J, with 12 bases in the middle. Germline V gene data show CDR1 as SGHVS and CDR2 as FQNEAQ. This CDR3 is 14 amino acids long. As DNA, the CDR3 is TGTGCCAGCAGCTTAGGAAGAGGGGTTAATGGCTACACCTTC. Amino acids: CASSLGRGVNGYTF.

The table lists this clonotype with many counts. The rearrangement joins TRBV6-1 to TRBJ1-1; no definite D call. V was pared by 6 bases and J by 1 base, with 9 bases between. Germline loops: CDR1 MNHNS, CDR2 SASEGT. This CDR3 has 13 residues. The CDR3 region is CASRRPPNTEAFF. CDR3 nucleotides: TGTGCCAGCAGAAGACCGCCGAACACTGAAGCTTTCTTT.

Comment on this clonotype: Since a much larger clone is just one base distant, this may be a read error. The chain uses TRBV27 and TRBJ2-1; 13 nucleotides match TRBD2. The CDR3 covers 13 residues. Germline CDR1 MNHEY, CDR2 SMNVEV (reference sequence). For the CDR3, the DNA is TGTGCCAGCGGACTAGCGGGAGTAGATGAGCAGCTCTTC. This translates into CASGLAGVDEQLF.

Ten or more counts support this clonotype. The rearrangement links TRBV20-1 to TRBJ2-3; no clear D gene. CDR1 is DFQATT and CDR2 is SNEGSKA in the germline V gene (reference sequence). The CDR3 is 13 residues long. CDR3 residues: CSPPKGDTDTQYF. The CDR3 DNA reads TGCAGCCCTCCGAAAGGAGACACAGATACGCAGTATTTT.

This clonotype was recorded many times. This chain links TRBV6-1 with TRBJ1-1; D not resolved. Per the germline V gene, CDR1 is MNHNS and CDR2 is SASEGT. The CDR3 is 16 amino acids. The V end was cut by 3 bases, the J end by 5 bases, with 19 bases between. As DNA, the CDR3 is TGTGCCAGCAGTGACGGCCAGGTGGGCTATCGAACTGAAGCTTTCTTT. It yields the protein CASSDGQVGYRTEAFF.

This clonotype showed up many times. The genes are TRBV7-9 and TRBJ1-2; D remains unclear. Trimming took off 1 base at V and 3 bases at J, with 6 bases between the two ends. The CDR3 is made up of 13 amino acids. Germline CDR1 SEHNR, CDR2 FQNEAQ (reference sequence). CDR3 DNA: TGTGCCAGCAGCTTAGGAACCTACTATGGCTACACCTTC. Translating it yields CASSLGTYYGYTF.

There are many counts of this clonotype. This sequence joins TRBV30 and TRBJ1-6; a possible D gene is TRBD1 (6 bases). The CDR3 covers 13 residues. The V end lost 2 bases, the J end lost 10 bases, and 12 bases lay between the germline ends. Germline assignment: CDR1 GTSNPN and CDR2 SVGIG (reference sequence). This CDR3 reads CAWSKGVGSPLHF. The CDR3 DNA is TGTGCCTGGAGTAAGGGGGTTGGCTCACCCCTCCACTTT.

This clonotype was seen many times. CDR3 sequence: CASSPPAGYEQYF. The CDR3 nucleotides are TGTGCCAGCTCACCACCCGCAGGCTACGAGCAGTACTTC. The chain is built from TRBV18 and TRBJ2-7, with D unresolved. Between the trimmed V and J ends, which lost 0 bases and 3 bases, there was a span of 6 bases. This CDR3 has 13 residues. Germline CDR1 reads KGHSH; CDR2 reads LQKENI.

CDR3 sequence reads: CASSLSGSGGFMQFF. The CDR3 DNA reads TGTGCCAGCAGTTTATCCGGGAGTGGGGGATTTATGCAGTTCTTC. The chain joins TRBV28 to TRBJ2-1; tentatively, D is TRBD2 (6 bases). Trimming cost V 1 base and J 12 bases, with 19 bases left between them. There are 15 residues in the CDR3. Germline-derived CDR1 and CDR2 are MDHEN and SYDVKM. Variable domain in full (rest from reference TRBV28 and TRBJ2-1): DVKVTQSSRYLVKRTGEKVFLECVQDMDHENMFWYRQDPGLGLRLIYFSYDVKMKEKGDIPEGYSVSREKKERFSLILESASTNQTSMYLCASSLSGSGGFMQFFGPGTRLTVL.

This clonotype has a count of ten or more. Written as DNA, the CDR3 is TGCAGTGCTCCTCTGGCTGGTCACTATGGCTACACCTTC. Protein: CSAPLAGHYGYTF. V usage is TRBV20-1 and J usage is TRBJ1-2, with D uncertain. The V end was cut by 5 bases, the J end by 3 bases, with 13 bases between. The germline gives CDR1 DFQATT, CDR2 SNEGSKA (reference sequence). The CDR3 is made up of 13 amino acids.

This clonotype occurred many times. This chain uses TRBV9 with TRBJ2-3; D could derive from TRBD1 or TRBD2 (5 bases each). V was trimmed by 0 bases and J by 5 bases, leaving 7 bases between them. The CDR3 sequence is 13 residues long. Germline V gene data show CDR1 as SGDLS and CDR2 as YYNGEE. The CDR3 bases are TGTGCCAGCAGCGTAGAGGGGAGAGATACGCAGTATTTT. It specifies CASSVEGRDTQYF.

This clonotype showed up just a few times. This rearrangement joins TRBV7-9 to TRBJ1-2, with 11 bases aligning to TRBD1. The CDR3 is 16 residues long. Germline CDR1 SEHNR, CDR2 FQNEAQ (reference sequence). V shed 5 bases, J shed 2 bases, and the junction held 7 bases outside the gene matches. The CDR3 protein is CASSPGTGGQNYGYTF. The CDR3 region has the DNA TGTGCCAGCAGCCCCGGGACAGGGGGTCAGAACTATGGCTACACCTTC.

The chain links TRBV7-9 to TRBJ1-5; the D is unclear. Germline V gives CDR1 SEHNR, CDR2 FQNEAQ (reference sequence). This CDR3 is 12 amino acids long. Trimming stripped 2 bases from V and 5 bases from J, with 4 bases between. The chain's CDR3 is CASSLLDQPQHF. CDR3 DNA sequence: TGTGCCAGCAGCTTATTGGATCAGCCCCAGCATTTT.

This chain uses TRBV19 with TRBJ2-1; D is undetermined. The V gene lost 3 bases and the J gene lost 12 bases, with 9 bases spanning the gap. The CDR3 sequence is 11 residues long. Per germline, CDR1 LNHDA and CDR2 SQIVND (reference sequence). The CDR3 DNA reads TGTGCCAGTAGTATTCGTCAGGTGCAGTTCTTC. It codes for CASSIRQVQFF.

This clonotype was counted many times. J is TRBJ2-1 and V is TRBV7-9, with 14 positions matching TRBD2. The V gene's germline CDR1 is SEHNR and CDR2 FQNEAQ (reference sequence). The trim removed 8 bases at V and 2 bases at J, leaving 8 bases unmatched. The CDR3 runs 17 residues. CDR3 amino acids: CASEGLAGVPAYNEQFF. The DNA for the CDR3 is TGTGCCAGCGAGGGACTAGCGGGAGTACCGGCCTACAATGAGCAGTTCTTC.

This clonotype showed up many times. The chain recombines TRBV14 with TRBJ2-7; D uncertain. V was trimmed by 2 bases and J by 0 bases, leaving 8 bases between them. The CDR3 has 14 residues. Germline-derived CDR1 and CDR2 are SGHDN and FVKESK. In DNA form, the CDR3 reads TGTGCCAGCAGCCAAAAGCCTGGCTCCTACGAGCAGTACTTC. Translated, it gives CASSQKPGSYEQYF.

In this sample, this clonotype turned up many times. The rearrangement links TRBV2 to TRBJ1-3, with 7 bases fitting TRBD1. CDR3 length: 16 amino acids. The germline CDR1 and CDR2 sequences are SNHLY and FYNNEI. J was trimmed by 0 bases and V by 3 bases; bases with no gene match: 5. CDR3 amino acids: CASSELTGPSGNTIYF. The CDR3 DNA follows: TGTGCCAGCAGTGAGCTGACAGGGCCCTCTGGAAACACCATATATTTT.

The CDR3 here is CASSWGTGGTGEKLFF. The CDR3 region has the DNA TGTGCCAGCAGCTGGGGGACAGGGGGGACGGGAGAAAAACTGTTTTTT. This chain uses TRBV5-6 with TRBJ1-4, with 11 bases that match TRBD1. The germline V gene has CDR1 SGHDT and CDR2 YYEEEE. The CDR3 has 16 amino acids. J was trimmed by 8 bases and V by 3 bases; bases with no gene match: 9.

Only a few counts were recorded for this clonotype. This chain links TRBV5-1 with TRBJ2-1, with 10 bases aligning to TRBD1. CDR1 and CDR2 from the germline V gene are SGHRS and YFSETQ. This CDR3 has 15 amino acids. The ends lost 7 bases at V and 9 bases at J; junction bases unmatched: 13. This chain's CDR3 is CASVTGTGVCGEQFF. The DNA for the CDR3 is TGCGCCAGCGTGACCGGGACAGGGGTCTGCGGTGAGCAGTTCTTC.

This clonotype was counted a few times. The chain is built from TRBV5-1 and TRBJ1-6, with D tentatively TRBD1 (5 bases). There are 15 residues in the CDR3. Germline V gene lookup returns CDR1 SGHRS and CDR2 YFSETQ. The V end was cut by 0 bases, the J end by 10 bases, with 14 bases between. Here the CDR3 DNA reads TGCGCCAGCAGCTTGGTGGGGGACCTGGGGTCACCCCTCCACTTT. Translation: CASSLVGDLGSPLHF.